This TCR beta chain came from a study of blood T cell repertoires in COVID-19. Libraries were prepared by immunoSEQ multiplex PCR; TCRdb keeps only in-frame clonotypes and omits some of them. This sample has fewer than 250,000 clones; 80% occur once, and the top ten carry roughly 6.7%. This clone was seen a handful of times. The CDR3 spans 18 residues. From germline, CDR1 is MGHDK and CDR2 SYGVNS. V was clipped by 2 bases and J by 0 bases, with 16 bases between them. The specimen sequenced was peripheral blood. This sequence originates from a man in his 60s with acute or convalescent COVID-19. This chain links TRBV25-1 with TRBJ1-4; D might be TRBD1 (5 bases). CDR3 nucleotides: TGTGCCAGCAGTGAAGGTCCCGGGACTCCCGCAACTAATGAAAAACTGTTTTTT. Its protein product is CASSEGPGTPATNEKLFF.